What follows is one TCR beta chain and its context. The data derive from a study of cytomegalovirus exposure and HLA in healthy donors. Study context: Within an early data release were about 85 million unique TCRs drawn from HLA-typed donors.

The CDR3 spans 14 residues. With V trimmed by 6 bases and J by 3 bases, 9 bases remained unmatched. Germline CDR1 and CDR2: SGHNT and YYREEE (reference sequence). 60 Vbeta and 13 Jbeta primers were used in PCR. Measured with immunoSEQ multiplex PCR; TCRdb has only the in-frame clones, and not every one. The data include around 76,000 clones; the top ten clones carry approximately 5.4%. The sequence came from a man aged 35 to 55 in good health and CMV-seronegative. The chain carries TRBV5-4 and TRBJ2-7, with TRBD2 matching over 7 bases. Sequencing used PBMCs. For the CDR3, the DNA is TGTGCCAGCACCACCTCCGGGGGGAACTACGAGCAGTACTTC. Protein: CASTTSGGNYEQYF. Full variable domain (rest looked up from reference TRBV5-4 and TRBJ2-7): ETGVTQSPTHLIKTRGQQVTLRCSSQSGHNTVSWYQQALGQGPQFIFQYYREEENGRGNFPPRFSGLQFPNYSSELNVNALELDDSALYLCASTTSGGNYEQYFGPGTRLTVT.